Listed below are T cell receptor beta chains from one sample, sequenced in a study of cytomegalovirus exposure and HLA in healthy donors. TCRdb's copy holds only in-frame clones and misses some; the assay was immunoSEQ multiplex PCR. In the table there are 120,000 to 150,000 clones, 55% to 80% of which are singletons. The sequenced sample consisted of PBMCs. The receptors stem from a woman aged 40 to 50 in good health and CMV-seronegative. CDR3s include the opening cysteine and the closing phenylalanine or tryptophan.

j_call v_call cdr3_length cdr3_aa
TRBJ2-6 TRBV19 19 CASSIIFGTGGSGANVLTF
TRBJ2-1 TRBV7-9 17 CASSPPPAGPPHNEQFF
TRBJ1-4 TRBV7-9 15 CASSSQTGTNEKLFF
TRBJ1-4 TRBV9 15 CASSVAGDRGEKLFF
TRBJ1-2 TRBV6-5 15 CASRQPTGGYHGYTF
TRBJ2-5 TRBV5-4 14 CASTQRQGEETQYF
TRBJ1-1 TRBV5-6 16 CASSLWSGRGNTEAFF
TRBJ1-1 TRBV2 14 CASNSQGGNTEAFF
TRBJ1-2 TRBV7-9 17 CASSPSIDRGRDYGYTF
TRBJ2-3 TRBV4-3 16 CASSPLAGQFTDTQYF
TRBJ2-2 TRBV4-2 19 CASSPPGTSGGAVIGELFF
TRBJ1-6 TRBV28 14 CASSTFPQGVTLHF
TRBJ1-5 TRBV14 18 CASSQSPGAKYSNQPQHF
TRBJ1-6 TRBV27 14 CASSLPGRNSPLHF
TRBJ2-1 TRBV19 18 CASSPTGFGGRNLDEQFF
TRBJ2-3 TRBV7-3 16 CASSFQVAGGTDTQYF
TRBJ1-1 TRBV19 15 CASSSGFLIFAEAFF
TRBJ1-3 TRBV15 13 CATSSHKGNTIYF